The clone carrying this T cell receptor (beta chain) was counted only a few times. The data were obtained in a study of T cell clonotyping in hematopoietic cell transplantation. The method was immunoSEQ multiplex PCR; TCRdb's version includes in-frame clones alone and lacks a portion of them. The data contain around 8,300 clones, about three fifths of them singletons. Looked up from germline, CDR1 is SNHLY and CDR2 is FYNNEI. V was cut by 7 bases and J by 3 bases, with 18 bases left in between. This CDR3 has 16 residues. Recipients were bled about 28 days pretransplant and at posttransplant days 30, 100, 180.

This chain joins TRBV2 and TRBJ1-4; TRBD1 might be the D (5 bases). This receptor was obtained from a male patient aged 55-69 years who had an allogeneic stem cell transplant from an unrelated donor, so the T cells may come from the graft donor. Some clones in this sample may be carry-over from other donors' samples. This material consisted of peripheral blood mononuclear cells, taken 100 days after allogeneic stem cell transplant. For the CDR3, the DNA is TGTGCCAGCAACGGGGGAGGTGGGAAACCTAATGAAAAACTGTTTTTT. It translates to CASNGGGGKPNEKLFF.